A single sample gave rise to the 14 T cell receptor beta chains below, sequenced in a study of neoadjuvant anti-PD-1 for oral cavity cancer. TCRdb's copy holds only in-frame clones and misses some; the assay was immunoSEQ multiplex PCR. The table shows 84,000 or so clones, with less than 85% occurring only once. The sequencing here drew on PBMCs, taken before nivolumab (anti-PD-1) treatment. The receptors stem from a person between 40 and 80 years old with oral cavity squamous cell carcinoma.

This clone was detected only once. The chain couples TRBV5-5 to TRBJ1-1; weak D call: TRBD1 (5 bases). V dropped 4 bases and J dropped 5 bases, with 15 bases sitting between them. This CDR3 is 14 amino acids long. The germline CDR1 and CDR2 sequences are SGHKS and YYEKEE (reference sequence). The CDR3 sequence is CASSPRVGDTEAFF. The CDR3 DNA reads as TGTGCCAGCAGCCCCCGGGTAGGGGATACTGAAGCTTTCTTT. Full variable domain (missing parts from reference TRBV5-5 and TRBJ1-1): DAGVTQSPTHLIKTRGQQVTLRCSPISGHKSVSWYQQVLGQGPQFIFQYYEKEERGRGNFPDRFSARQFPNYSSELNVNALLLGDSALYLCASSPRVGDTEAFFGQGTRLTVV.

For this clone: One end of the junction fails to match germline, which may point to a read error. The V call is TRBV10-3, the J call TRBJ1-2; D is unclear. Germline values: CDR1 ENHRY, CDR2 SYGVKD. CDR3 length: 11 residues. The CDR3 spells CAISKSGGYTF. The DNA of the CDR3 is TGTGCCATCAGTAAGTCGGGGGGCTACACCTTC.

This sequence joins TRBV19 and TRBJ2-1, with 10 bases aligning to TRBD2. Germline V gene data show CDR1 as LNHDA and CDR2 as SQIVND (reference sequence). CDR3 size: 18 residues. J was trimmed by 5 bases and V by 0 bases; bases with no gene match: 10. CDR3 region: CASSIERASGSRNNEQFF. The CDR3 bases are TGTGCCAGTAGTATAGAGAGGGCTAGCGGGAGTCGGAACAATGAGCAGTTCTTC.

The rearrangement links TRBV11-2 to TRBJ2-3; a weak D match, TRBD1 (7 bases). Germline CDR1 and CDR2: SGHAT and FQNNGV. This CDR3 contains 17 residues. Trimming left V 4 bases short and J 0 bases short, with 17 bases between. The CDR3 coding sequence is TGTGCCAGCAGCTCCTACCCAGGGGGACTTAGCACAGATACGCAGTATTTT. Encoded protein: CASSSYPGGLSTDTQYF.

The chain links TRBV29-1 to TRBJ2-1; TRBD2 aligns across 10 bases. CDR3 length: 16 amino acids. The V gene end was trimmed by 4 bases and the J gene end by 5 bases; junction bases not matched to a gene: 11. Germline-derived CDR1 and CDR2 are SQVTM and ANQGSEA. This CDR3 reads CSVGEAGGRVDNEQFF. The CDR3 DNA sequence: TGCAGCGTTGGGGAAGCGGGAGGGCGAGTCGACAATGAGCAGTTCTTC.

The CDR3 reads CATSEGGEQYF. DNA of the CDR3: TGTGCCACCAGCGAAGGAGGCGAGCAGTACTTC. The chain combines TRBV15 with TRBJ2-7, with D tentatively TRBD2 (5 bases). Germline-derived CDR1 and CDR2 are LNHNV and YYDKDF (reference sequence). The CDR3 runs to 11 residues. V dropped 5 bases and J dropped 6 bases, with 8 bases sitting between them.

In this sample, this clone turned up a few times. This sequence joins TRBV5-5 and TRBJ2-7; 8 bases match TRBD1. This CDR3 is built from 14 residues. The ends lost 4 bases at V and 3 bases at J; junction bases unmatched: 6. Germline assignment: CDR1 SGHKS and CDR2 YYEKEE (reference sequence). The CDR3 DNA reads TGTGCCAGCAGCACGGACAGGGTTGACTACGAGCAGTACTTC. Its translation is CASSTDRVDYEQYF.

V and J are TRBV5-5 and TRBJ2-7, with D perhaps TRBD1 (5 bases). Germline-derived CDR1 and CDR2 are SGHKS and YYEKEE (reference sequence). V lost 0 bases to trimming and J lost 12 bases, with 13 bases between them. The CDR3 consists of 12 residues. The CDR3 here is CASSLATIGAYF. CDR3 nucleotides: TGTGCCAGCAGCTTGGCCACGATTGGGGCGTACTTC.

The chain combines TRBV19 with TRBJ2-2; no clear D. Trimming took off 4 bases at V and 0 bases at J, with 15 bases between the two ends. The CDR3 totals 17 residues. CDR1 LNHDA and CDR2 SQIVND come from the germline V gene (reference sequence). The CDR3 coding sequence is TGTGCCAGTAGTAAGGGAAGAACTGTAGCGAACACCGGGGAGCTGTTTTTT. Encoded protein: CASSKGRTVANTGELFF.

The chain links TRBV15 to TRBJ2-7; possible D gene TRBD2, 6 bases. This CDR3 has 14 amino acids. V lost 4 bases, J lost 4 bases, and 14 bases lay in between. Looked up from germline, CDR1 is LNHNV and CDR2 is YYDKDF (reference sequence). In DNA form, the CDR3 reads TGTGCCACCAGCAACCCGGGACTGGGGTACGAGCAGTACTTC. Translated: CATSNPGLGYEQYF.

CDR3: CASNRGGGTEAFF. The CDR3 DNA reads as TGTGCCAGCAACCGGGGAGGGGGAACTGAAGCTTTCTTT. The chain joins TRBV6-5 to TRBJ1-1; perhaps TRBD1 as D (6 bases). CDR1 MNHEY and CDR2 SVGAGI come from the germline V gene. This CDR3 comprises 13 residues. V lost 7 bases, J lost 5 bases, and 14 bases lay in between.

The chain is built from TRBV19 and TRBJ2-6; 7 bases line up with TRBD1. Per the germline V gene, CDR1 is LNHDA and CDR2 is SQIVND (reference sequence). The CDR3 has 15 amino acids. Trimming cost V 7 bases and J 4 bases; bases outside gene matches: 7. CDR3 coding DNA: TGTGCCAGTACGGCAGGGGGAAGAGGGGCCAACGTCCTGACTTTC. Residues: CASTAGGRGANVLTF.

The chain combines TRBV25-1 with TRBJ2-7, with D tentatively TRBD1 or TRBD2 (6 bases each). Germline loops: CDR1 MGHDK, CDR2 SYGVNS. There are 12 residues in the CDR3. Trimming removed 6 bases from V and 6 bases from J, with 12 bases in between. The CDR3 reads CASSRGQGEQYF. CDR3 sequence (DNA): TGTGCCAGCAGCCGGGGGCAAGGCGAGCAGTACTTC.

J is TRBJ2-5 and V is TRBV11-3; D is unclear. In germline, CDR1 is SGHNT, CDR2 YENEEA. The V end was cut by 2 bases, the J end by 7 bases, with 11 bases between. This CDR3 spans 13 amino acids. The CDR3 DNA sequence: TGTGCCAGCAGCTTAAGCCTATCGGGGACCCAGTACTTC. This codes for CASSLSLSGTQYF.